Listed below are T cell receptor beta chains from one sample, sequenced in a study of cytomegalovirus exposure and HLA in healthy donors. This table comes from immunoSEQ multiplex PCR, and its TCRdb copy is limited to in-frame clones, with some not included. The profile shows approximately 51,000 clones, 70% to 80% of them singletons. The sample comprised PBMCs. These receptors were obtained from a man aged 25-45 years in good health and CMV-seronegative. Each CDR3 is given without its conserved first and last residue.

v_call cdr3_aa
TRBV6-1 ASSATRGDPYEQY
TRBV2 ASTRQVGYEQY
TRBV7-9 ASSSPGQILYGYT
TRBV29-1 SVILGGRRNEQF
TRBV6-1 ASSSTVTLSTEAF
TRBV15 ATSRVGGGGLF
TRBV7-6 ASRSRLLQETQY
TRBV15 ATSSEERVLGKLF
TRBV13 ASSSRSGRGSYNEQF
TRBV10-2 ASSDGQGVTEAF
TRBV5-1 ASSLFRRTSGSSTDTQY
TRBV27 ASSFRAGEAF
TRBV11-2 ASSQVGLGLVKETQY
TRBV12-2 ASRSRMEGGTLYEQY
TRBV7-2 ASNHGRAVGEQY
TRBV5-4 ASSFGRGLAGGWTQY
TRBV6-1 ASSRSRGLSYEQY
TRBV6-1 ASGLPGASQPQH
TRBV5-1 ASSLQGGIYEQY
TRBV5-6 ASSSSLAGSPYEQY
TRBV27 ASSLYRTGGQY
TRBV27 ASSFLPIYRDRGLQETQY
TRBV30 AWRRQGNSPLH
TRBV7-6 ASSFLTGDEQY
TRBV6-6 ASSYPGWGVTYEQY
TRBV6-5 ASSYSSGLLTEAF
TRBV6-5 ASSYRAGNTEAF
TRBV18 ASSPLGSSTEAF
TRBV5-1 ASSPEVNLNTEAF
TRBV6-5 ASSQGLYEQY
TRBV6-1 ASSVRTDTQY
TRBV5-6 ASSVRQGGNQPQH
TRBV6-5 ASSYGTSGIGYEQY
TRBV4-1 ASSEGLADTSTDTQY
TRBV7-9 ASSLLGQLSILF
TRBV29-1 SVEALTGTAAHHT
TRBV5-4 ASSLGIAGGWEQF
TRBV5-1 ASSLDAQARNTIY
TRBV2 ASRETGAYGYT
TRBV6-1 ASSRVLAGENEQF
TRBV5-6 ASSRTSGRAWTGELF
TRBV6-1 ASSEFLVTYSGANVLT
TRBV5-1 ASSLVATGMTGNTIY
TRBV2 ASRVDRNSNQPQH
TRBV6-4 ASWGQRVQETQY
TRBV7-7 ASSYGQGASGELF
TRBV19 ASSNPRGTGELF
TRBV12-5 ASGLSRGWQPQH
TRBV19 ASSRGQGSWQPQH
TRBV4-1 ASSHGQGFSYNEQF
TRBV7-8 ASSLDTSGYTDTQY
TRBV5-1 ASSLTTDTQY
TRBV5-1 ASSLRGQGMVPNEKLF
TRBV10-3 ANSKASGSSSYNEQF
TRBV30 AWSRDTYEQY
TRBV5-4 ASSLPNYEQY
TRBV29-1 SVGPTPLAGETQY
TRBV15 ATSRDRFHTDTQY
TRBV5-4 ASSLGLAGLDTQY
TRBV7-2 ASSLDAPGLAGVDTQY